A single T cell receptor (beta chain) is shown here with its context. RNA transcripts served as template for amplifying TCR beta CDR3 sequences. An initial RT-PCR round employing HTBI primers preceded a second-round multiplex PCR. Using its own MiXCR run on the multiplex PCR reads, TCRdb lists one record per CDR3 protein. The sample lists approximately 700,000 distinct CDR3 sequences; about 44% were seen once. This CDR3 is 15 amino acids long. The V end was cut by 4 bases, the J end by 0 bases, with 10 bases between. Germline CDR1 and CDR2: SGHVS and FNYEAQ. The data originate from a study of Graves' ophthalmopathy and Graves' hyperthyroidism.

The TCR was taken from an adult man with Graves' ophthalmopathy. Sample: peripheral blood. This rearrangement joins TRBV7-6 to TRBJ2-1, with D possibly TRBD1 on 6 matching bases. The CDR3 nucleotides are TGTGCCAGCAGCTCGACAGGTAGCTCCTACAATGAGCAGTTCTTC. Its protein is CASSSTGSSYNEQFF.